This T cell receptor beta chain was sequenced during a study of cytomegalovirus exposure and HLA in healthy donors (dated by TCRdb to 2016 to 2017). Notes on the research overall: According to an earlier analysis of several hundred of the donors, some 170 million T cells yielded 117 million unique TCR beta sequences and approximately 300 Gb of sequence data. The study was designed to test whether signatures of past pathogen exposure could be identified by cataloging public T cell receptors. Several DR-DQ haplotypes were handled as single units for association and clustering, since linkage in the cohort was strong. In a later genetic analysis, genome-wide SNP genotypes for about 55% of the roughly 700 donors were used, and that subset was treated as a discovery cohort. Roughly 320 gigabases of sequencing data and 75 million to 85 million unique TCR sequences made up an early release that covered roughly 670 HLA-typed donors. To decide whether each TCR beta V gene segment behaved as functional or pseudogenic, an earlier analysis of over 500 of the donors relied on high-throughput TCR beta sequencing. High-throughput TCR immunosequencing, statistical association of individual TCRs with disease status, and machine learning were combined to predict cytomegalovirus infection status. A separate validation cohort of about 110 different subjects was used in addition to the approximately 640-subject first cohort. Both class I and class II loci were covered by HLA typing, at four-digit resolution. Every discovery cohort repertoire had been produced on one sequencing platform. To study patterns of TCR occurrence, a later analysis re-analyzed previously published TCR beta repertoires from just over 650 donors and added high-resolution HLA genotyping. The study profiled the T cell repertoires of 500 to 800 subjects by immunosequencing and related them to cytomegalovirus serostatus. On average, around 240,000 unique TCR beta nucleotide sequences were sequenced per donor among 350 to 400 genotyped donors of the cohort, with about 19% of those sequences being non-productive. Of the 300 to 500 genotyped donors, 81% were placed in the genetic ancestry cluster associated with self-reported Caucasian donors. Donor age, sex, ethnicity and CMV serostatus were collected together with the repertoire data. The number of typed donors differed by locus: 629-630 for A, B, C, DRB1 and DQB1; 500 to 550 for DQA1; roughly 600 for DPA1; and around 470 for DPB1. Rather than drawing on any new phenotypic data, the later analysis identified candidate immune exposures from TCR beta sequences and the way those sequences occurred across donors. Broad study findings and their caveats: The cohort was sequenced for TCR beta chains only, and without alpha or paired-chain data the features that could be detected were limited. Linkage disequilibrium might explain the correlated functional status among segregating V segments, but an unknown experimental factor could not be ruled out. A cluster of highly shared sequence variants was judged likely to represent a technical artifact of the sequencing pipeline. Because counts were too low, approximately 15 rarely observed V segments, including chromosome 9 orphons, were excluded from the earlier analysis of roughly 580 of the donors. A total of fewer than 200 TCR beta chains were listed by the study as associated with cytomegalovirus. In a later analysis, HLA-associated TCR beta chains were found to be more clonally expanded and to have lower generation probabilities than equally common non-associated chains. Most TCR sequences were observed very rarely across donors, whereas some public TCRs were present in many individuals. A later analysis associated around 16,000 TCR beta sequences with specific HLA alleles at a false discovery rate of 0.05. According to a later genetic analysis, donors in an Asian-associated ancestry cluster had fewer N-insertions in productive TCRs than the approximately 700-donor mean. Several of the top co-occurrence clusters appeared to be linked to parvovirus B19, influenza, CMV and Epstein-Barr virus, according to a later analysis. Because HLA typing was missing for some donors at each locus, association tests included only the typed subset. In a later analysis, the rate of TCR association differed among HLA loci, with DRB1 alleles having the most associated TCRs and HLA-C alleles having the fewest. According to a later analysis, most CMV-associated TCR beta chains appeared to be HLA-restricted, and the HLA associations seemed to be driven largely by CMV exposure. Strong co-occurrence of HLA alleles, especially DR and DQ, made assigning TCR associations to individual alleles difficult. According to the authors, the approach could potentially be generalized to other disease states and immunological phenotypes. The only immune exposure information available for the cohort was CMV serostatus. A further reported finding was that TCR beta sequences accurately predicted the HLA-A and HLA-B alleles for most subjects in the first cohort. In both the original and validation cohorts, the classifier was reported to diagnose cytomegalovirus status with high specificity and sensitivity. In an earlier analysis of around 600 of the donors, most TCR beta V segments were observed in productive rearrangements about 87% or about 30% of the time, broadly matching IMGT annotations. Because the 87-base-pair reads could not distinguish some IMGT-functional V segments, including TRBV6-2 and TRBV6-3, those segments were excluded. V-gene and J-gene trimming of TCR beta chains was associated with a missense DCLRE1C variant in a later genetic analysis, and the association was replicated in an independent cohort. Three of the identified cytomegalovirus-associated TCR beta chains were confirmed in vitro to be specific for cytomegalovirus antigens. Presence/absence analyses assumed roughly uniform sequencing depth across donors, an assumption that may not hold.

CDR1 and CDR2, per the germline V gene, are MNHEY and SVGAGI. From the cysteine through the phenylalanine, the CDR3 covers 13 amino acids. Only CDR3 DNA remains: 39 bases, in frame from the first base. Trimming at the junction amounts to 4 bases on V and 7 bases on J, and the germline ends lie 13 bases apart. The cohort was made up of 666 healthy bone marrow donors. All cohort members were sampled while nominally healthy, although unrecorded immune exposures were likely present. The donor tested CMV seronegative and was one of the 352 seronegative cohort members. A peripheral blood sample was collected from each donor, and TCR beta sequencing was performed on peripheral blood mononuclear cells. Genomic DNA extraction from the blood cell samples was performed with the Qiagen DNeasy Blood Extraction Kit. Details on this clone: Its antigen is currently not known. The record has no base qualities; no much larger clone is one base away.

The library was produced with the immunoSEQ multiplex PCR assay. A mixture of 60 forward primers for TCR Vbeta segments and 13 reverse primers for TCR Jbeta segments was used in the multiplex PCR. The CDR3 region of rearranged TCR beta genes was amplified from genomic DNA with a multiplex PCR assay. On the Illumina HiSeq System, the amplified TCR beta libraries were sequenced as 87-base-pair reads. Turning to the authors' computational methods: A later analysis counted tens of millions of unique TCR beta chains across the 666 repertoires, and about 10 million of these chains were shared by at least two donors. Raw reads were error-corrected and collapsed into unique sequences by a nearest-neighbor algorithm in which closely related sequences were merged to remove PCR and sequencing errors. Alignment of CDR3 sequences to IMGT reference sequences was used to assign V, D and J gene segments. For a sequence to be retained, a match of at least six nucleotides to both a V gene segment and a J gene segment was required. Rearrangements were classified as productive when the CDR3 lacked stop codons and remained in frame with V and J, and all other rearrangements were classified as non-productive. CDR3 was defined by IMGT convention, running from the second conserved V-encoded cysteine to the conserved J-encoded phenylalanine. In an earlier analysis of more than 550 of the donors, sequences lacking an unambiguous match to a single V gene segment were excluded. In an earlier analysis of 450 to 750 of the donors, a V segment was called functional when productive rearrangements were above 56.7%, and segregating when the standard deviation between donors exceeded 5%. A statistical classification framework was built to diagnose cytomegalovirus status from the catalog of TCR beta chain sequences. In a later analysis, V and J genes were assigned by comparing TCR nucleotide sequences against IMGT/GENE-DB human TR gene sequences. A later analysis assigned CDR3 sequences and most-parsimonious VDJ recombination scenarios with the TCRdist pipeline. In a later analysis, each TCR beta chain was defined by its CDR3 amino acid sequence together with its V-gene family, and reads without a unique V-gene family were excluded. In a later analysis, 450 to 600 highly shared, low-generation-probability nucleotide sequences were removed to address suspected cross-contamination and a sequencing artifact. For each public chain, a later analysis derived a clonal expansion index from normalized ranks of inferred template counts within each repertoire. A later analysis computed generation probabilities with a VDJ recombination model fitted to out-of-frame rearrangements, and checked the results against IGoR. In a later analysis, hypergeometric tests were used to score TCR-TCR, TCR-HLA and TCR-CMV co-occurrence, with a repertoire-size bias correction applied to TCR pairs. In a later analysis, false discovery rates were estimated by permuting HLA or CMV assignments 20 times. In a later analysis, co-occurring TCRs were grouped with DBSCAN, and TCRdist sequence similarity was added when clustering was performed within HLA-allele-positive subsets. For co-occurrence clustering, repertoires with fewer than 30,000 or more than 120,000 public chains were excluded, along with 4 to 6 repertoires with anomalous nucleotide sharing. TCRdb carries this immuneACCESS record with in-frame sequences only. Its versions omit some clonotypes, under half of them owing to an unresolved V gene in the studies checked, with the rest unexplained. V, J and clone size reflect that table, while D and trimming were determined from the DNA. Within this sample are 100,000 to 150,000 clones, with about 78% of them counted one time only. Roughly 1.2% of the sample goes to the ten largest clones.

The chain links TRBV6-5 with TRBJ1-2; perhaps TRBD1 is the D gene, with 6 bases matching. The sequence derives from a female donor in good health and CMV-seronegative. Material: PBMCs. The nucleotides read TGTGCCAGCAGTTTAGGGGGGGCTGGTGGCTACACCTTC. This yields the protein CASSLGGAGGYTF.